These 26 T cell receptor beta chains originate from one sample sequenced in a study of T cell changes during pregnancy in multiple sclerosis. TCRdb keeps only in-frame clones here, not all; method: immunoSEQ multiplex PCR. The table has about 92,000 clones, more than 90% seen once. Sequencing used peripheral blood, obtained in the first trimester of pregnancy. These receptors were taken from a female donor with multiple sclerosis, enrolled in a pregnancy study.

The chain carries TRBV27 and TRBJ2-1; D possibly corresponds to TRBD2 (6 bases). V shed 6 bases and J shed 2 bases, with 14 bases lying between them. The CDR3 sequence is 15 residues long. CDR1 and CDR2 from the germline V gene are MNHEY and SMNVEV (reference sequence). This chain's CDR3 is CASRRRENTYNEQFF. The DNA for the CDR3 is TGTGCCAGCAGACGTCGGGAGAATACCTACAATGAGCAGTTCTTC.

The chain joins TRBV5-1 to TRBJ2-1; D is possibly TRBD2 (6 bases). Germline V gene sequence: CDR1 SGHRS, CDR2 YFSETQ. The V gene lost 0 bases and the J gene lost 8 bases, with 18 bases spanning the gap. CDR3 length: 16 residues. CDR3 nucleotides: TGCGCCAGCAGCTTGGATTTGGGGGGAGCAGGCGATGAGCAGTTCTTC. The encoded protein is CASSLDLGGAGDEQFF.

The J gene is TRBJ2-3, the V gene TRBV5-1, with a possible D match to TRBD2 (5 bases). This CDR3 has 15 residues. With 0 bases removed from V and 0 bases from J, the gap between germline ends came to 8 bases. Germline CDR1 and CDR2: SGHRS and YFSETQ. The CDR3 region has the DNA TGCGCCAGCAGCTTGGCGGGCGGGAGCACAGATACGCAGTATTTT. Encoded protein: CASSLAGGSTDTQYF.

This clone occurred once. The V and J genes are TRBV28 and TRBJ2-1, with TRBD2 identical over 14 bases. Germline loops: CDR1 MDHEN, CDR2 SYDVKM. The CDR3 spans 15 residues. The J segment lost 9 bases and the V segment lost 5 bases, leaving 6 bases of the junction unmatched. Here the CDR3 DNA reads TGTGCCAGCAGTATTCCGGGACTAGCGGGAGTTGAGCAGTTCTTC. Its translation: CASSIPGLAGVEQFF.

The V and J genes are TRBV27 and TRBJ2-1; TRBD1 matches 8 bases. V lost 6 bases to trimming and J lost 9 bases; unmatched junction nucleotides: 4. Per germline, CDR1 MNHEY and CDR2 SMNVEV (reference sequence). The CDR3 length is 12 residues. CDR3 amino acids: CASSSGGVEQFF. The CDR3 DNA follows: TGTGCCAGCAGCTCAGGGGGCGTTGAGCAGTTCTTC.

The chain has TRBV28 and TRBJ2-3; tentatively, D is TRBD1 (6 bases). Germline V gives CDR1 MDHEN, CDR2 SYDVKM. V was clipped by 6 bases and J by 2 bases, with 18 bases between them. The CDR3 contains 16 residues. CDR3 protein: CASSNPGQVFTDTQYF. CDR3 coding DNA: TGTGCCAGCAGCAATCCGGGACAAGTATTCACAGATACGCAGTATTTT.

This chain uses TRBV30 with TRBJ2-7, with D perhaps matching TRBD2 (6 bases). Per germline, CDR1 GTSNPN and CDR2 SVGIG (reference sequence). This CDR3 is built from 14 residues. V was shortened by 1 base and J by 0 bases, with 10 bases between the two germline ends. DNA for the CDR3: TGTGCCTGGAGTGCCCGGGGGAACTCCTACGAGCAGTACTTC. This translates into CAWSARGNSYEQYF.

This rearrangement joins TRBV2 to TRBJ2-2; D perhaps matches TRBD2 (5 bases). Germline values: CDR1 SNHLY, CDR2 FYNNEI. With 0 bases removed from V and 4 bases from J, the gap between germline ends came to 9 bases. The length of the CDR3 is 15 residues. The CDR3 protein is CASSEARGSTGELFF. The CDR3 bases are TGTGCCAGCAGTGAAGCGCGAGGGAGCACCGGGGAGCTGTTTTTT.

This chain links TRBV11-3 with TRBJ2-2; 8 nucleotides match TRBD1. V shed 0 bases and J 0 bases; nucleotides not matched to a gene: 9. CDR1 and CDR2 from the germline V gene are SGHNT and YENEEA. CDR3 length: 19 amino acids. The CDR3 DNA reads as TGTGCCAGCAGCTTAGACCCACCGTTGACAGGGGCGAACACCGGGGAGCTGTTTTTT. This encodes CASSLDPPLTGANTGELFF. The full variable domain, its missing parts supplied by reference TRBV11-3 and TRBJ2-2, is EAGVVQSPRYKIIEKKQPVAFWCNPISGHNTLYWYLQNLGQGPELLIRYENEEAVDDSQLPKDRFSAERLKGVDSTLKIQPAELGDSAVYLCASSLDPPLTGANTGELFFGEGSRLTVL.

The CDR3 region is CASSYAGGYNEQFF. The CDR3 nucleotides are TGTGCCAGCAGTTACGCCGGGGGCTACAATGAGCAGTTCTTC. The chain carries TRBV6-5 and TRBJ2-1; possible D gene TRBD2, 6 bases. The CDR3 runs to 14 residues. Per the germline V gene, CDR1 is MNHEY and CDR2 is SVGAGI. V lost 2 bases and J 3 bases, leaving 8 bases between the germline ends.

V and J are TRBV29-1 and TRBJ2-1; D is perhaps TRBD1 (6 bases). This CDR3 is built from 16 residues. The V gene's germline CDR1 is SQVTM and CDR2 ANQGSEA. V lost 7 bases and J lost 4, with 23 bases in between. As DNA, the CDR3 is TGCAGCGCGAGGGGGAACACAGCCGACTTTTACAATGAGCAGTTCTTC. This translates into CSARGNTADFYNEQFF.

The rearrangement links TRBV4-1 to TRBJ1-1; 7 bases line up with TRBD1. This CDR3 is 18 amino acids long. Germline V gene sequence: CDR1 MGHRA, CDR2 YSYEKL. The ends lost 2 bases at V and 3 bases at J; junction bases unmatched: 15. CDR3 region: CASSQTNRGRGGYTEAFF. DNA of the CDR3: TGCGCCAGCAGCCAAACCAACAGGGGTAGGGGTGGATACACTGAAGCTTTCTTT.

This clone was seen once. The V call is TRBV29-1, the J call TRBJ2-1, with 7 nucleotides matching TRBD2. J gave up 7 bases and V 6 bases, and 6 bases lay outside the gene matches. The germline CDR1 and CDR2 sequences are SQVTM and ANQGSEA. There are 12 residues in the CDR3. CDR3 coding DNA: TGCAGCGTGCGGGAGAAGTTGAATGAGCAGTTCTTC. Translated, it gives CSVREKLNEQFF.

The chain employs TRBV5-1 and TRBJ2-5, with 7 bases identical to TRBD1. The junction had 3 bases not matched to a gene; V was cut back by 2 bases and J by 2 bases. The CDR3 is made up of 14 amino acids. Germline loops: CDR1 SGHRS, CDR2 YFSETQ. CDR3 in amino acids: CASSLGDSQETQYF. CDR3 bases: TGCGCCAGCAGCTTAGGGGACAGTCAAGAGACCCAGTACTTC.

This clone has a single count. The chain recombines TRBV18 with TRBJ1-2; no clear D. The CDR3 loop spans 13 amino acids. Per the germline V gene, CDR1 is KGHSH and CDR2 is LQKENI. The V and J ends lost 6 bases and 1 base respectively, with 9 bases between them. The DNA for the CDR3 is TGTGCCAGCTCTCCAACAGTTAACTATGGCTACACCTTC. Translated, it gives CASSPTVNYGYTF.

The CDR3 DNA reads TGCGCCAGCAGCTTGGGGCGCAGGGTAAGCTCCTACGAGCAGTACTTC. It translates to CASSLGRRVSSYEQYF. The gene calls are TRBV5-1 and TRBJ2-7, with a weak D call TRBD1 (5 bases). Germline V gene sequence: CDR1 SGHRS, CDR2 YFSETQ. The CDR3 sequence is 16 residues long. The V end lost 0 bases, the J end lost 0 bases, and 13 bases lay between the germline ends.

The gene calls are TRBV6-5 and TRBJ1-1; D gene uncertain. CDR3 length: 13 amino acids. From germline, CDR1 is MNHEY and CDR2 SVGAGI. With 6 bases removed from V and 6 bases from J, the gap between germline ends came to 14 bases. The CDR3 DNA reads TGTGCCAGCAGCGGAACCTCGACTTCTGAAGCTTTCTTT. It encodes CASSGTSTSEAFF.

V is TRBV7-9 and J is TRBJ2-5; 9 nucleotides line up with TRBD1. This CDR3 has 16 amino acids. Germline V lookup: CDR1 SEHNR, CDR2 FQNEAQ (reference sequence). Trimming at V came to 4 bases and at J to 2 bases, leaving 8 bases not matched to a gene. The CDR3 loop is CASSSPRDRAQETQYF. The CDR3 DNA is TGTGCCAGCAGCTCCCCCCGGGACAGGGCACAAGAGACCCAGTACTTC.

This clone was recorded once. The chain is built from TRBV6-5 and TRBJ2-4, with D perhaps TRBD1 (5 bases). The V and J ends lost 7 bases and 7 bases respectively, with 14 bases between them. The germline V gene has CDR1 MNHEY and CDR2 SVGAGI. The CDR3 consists of 13 residues. Here the CDR3 DNA reads TGTGCCAGCATGGGCAGGGCTATGAACATTCAGTACTTC. This gives the protein CASMGRAMNIQYF.

The V and J genes are TRBV19 and TRBJ1-1; D call uncertain. Germline V gene sequence: CDR1 LNHDA, CDR2 SQIVND (reference sequence). The CDR3 covers 14 residues. Trimming left V 6 bases short and J 6 bases short, with 17 bases between. The CDR3 region has the DNA TGTGCCAGTAGATTGGTGCGGGGAAACTCTGAAGCTTTCTTT. Translating it yields CASRLVRGNSEAFF.

The genes are TRBV4-1 and TRBJ2-7; TRBD2 is a possible D gene (6 bases). Trimming shortened V by 1 base and J by 2 bases, and 12 bases separated the two germline ends. CDR3 length: 15 amino acids. Germline CDR1 is MGHRA and CDR2 is YSYEKL. The CDR3, as DNA: TGCGCCAGCAGCCAAGGATTAGGGAGGCCCTACGAGCAGTACTTC. It specifies CASSQGLGRPYEQYF.

This clone has only one observation. This chain uses TRBV2 with TRBJ1-2; D unclear. The V gene lost 4 bases and the J gene lost 2 bases, with 11 bases spanning the gap. The germline CDR1 and CDR2 sequences are SNHLY and FYNNEI. The CDR3 covers 14 residues. The CDR3 loop reads CASSVLSVNYGYTF. The CDR3 coding sequence is TGTGCCAGCAGTGTCCTTTCGGTGAACTATGGCTACACCTTC.

The chain couples TRBV5-1 to TRBJ2-5; no clear D. This CDR3 has 15 residues. The germline V gene has CDR1 SGHRS and CDR2 YFSETQ. Trimming left V 0 bases short and J 2 bases short, with 11 bases between. The CDR3 loop is CASSLESGLQETQYF. DNA for the CDR3: TGCGCCAGCAGCTTGGAGTCCGGGTTGCAAGAGACCCAGTACTTC.

This chain joins TRBV7-9 and TRBJ1-1; 9 positions match TRBD1. This CDR3 contains 15 residues. Germline V gives CDR1 SEHNR, CDR2 FQNEAQ (reference sequence). V was clipped by 5 bases and J by 0 bases; unmatched bases: 4. In DNA, the CDR3 is TGTGCCAGCAGCGGGACAGGGATTGTGAACACTGAAGCTTTCTTT. This translates into CASSGTGIVNTEAFF.

The V call is TRBV7-7, the J call TRBJ2-5; 8 bases are a match to TRBD2. Germline CDR1 reads SSHAT; CDR2 reads FNYEAQ (reference sequence). Trimming cost V 5 bases and J 4 bases; bases outside gene matches: 9. CDR3 size: 15 residues. CDR3 protein: CASSAGLGLSETQYF. For the CDR3, the DNA is TGTGCCAGCAGCGCGGGACTAGGATTGTCAGAGACCCAGTACTTC. The full variable domain, in which reference TRBV7-7 and TRBJ2-5 provide the parts outside the CDR3, is GAGVSQSPRYKVTKRGQDVTLRCDPISSHATLYWYQQALGQGPEFLTYFNYEAQPDKSGLPSDRFSAERPEGSISTLTIQRTEQRDSAMYRCASSAGLGLSETQYFGPGTRLLVL.

This chain uses TRBV18 with TRBJ2-1; TRBD1 matches 11 bases. The CDR3 extends over 17 amino acids. Germline CDR1 KGHSH, CDR2 LQKENI. V lost 3 bases, J lost 2 bases, and 6 bases stayed unmatched. CDR3 DNA: TGTGCCAGCTCACCGGGACAGGGGGGTCTAACCTACAATGAGCAGTTCTTC. Translated, it gives CASSPGQGGLTYNEQFF.